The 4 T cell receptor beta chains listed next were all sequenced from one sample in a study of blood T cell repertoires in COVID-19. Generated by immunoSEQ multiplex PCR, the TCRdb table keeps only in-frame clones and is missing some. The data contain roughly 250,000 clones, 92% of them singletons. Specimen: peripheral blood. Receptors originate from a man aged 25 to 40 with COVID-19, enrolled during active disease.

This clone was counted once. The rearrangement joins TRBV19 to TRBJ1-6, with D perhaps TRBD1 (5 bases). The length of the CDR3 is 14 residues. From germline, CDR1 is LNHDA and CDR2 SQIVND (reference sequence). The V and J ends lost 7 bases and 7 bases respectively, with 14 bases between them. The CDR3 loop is CASKSQGGNSPLHF. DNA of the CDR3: TGTGCCAGTAAGTCGCAGGGAGGAAATTCACCCCTCCACTTT.

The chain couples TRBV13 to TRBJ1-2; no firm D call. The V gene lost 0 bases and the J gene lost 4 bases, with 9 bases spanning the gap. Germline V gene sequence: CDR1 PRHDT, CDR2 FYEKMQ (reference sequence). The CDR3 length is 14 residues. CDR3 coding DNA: TGTGCCAGCAGCTTAGGCCGCCAGGTCTATGGCTACACCTTC. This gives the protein CASSLGRQVYGYTF.

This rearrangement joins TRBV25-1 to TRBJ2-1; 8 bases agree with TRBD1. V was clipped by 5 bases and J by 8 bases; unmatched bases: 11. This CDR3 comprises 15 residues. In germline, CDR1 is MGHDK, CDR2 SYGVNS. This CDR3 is CASSQPGQGQDEQFF. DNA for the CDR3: TGTGCCAGCAGTCAACCCGGACAGGGCCAGGATGAGCAGTTCTTC. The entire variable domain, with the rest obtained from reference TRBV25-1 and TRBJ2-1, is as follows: EADIYQTPRYLVIGTGKKITLECSQTMGHDKMYWYQQDPGMELHLIHYSYGVNSTEKGDLSSESTVSRIRTEHFPLTLESARPSHTSQYLCASSQPGQGQDEQFFGPGTRLTVL.

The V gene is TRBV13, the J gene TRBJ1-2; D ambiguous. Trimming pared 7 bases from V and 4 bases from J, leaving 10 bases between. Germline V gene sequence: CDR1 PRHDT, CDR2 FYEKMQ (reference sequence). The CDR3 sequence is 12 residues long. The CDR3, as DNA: TGTGCCAGCACGGAGTCACTCTATGGCTACACCTTC. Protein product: CASTESLYGYTF.